These 2 T cell receptor beta chains were all obtained from the same sample, sequenced in a study of blood T cell repertoires in COVID-19 (dated by TCRdb to 2020 to 2021). The method behind the library was the immunoSEQ multiplex PCR assay. TCRdb stores this immuneACCESS table with in-frame sequences only. Part of the clones is absent; in the studies checked, under half of the shortfall reflects unresolved V genes, and no reason is known for the rest. The sample yields about 300,000 clones; roughly 89% were counted once. About 5.2% of the sample belongs to the ten largest clones. Sequencing input: PBMCs or T cells enriched from blood (not recorded which). Receptors originate from a man aged 55 to 70 who had recovered from COVID-19.

Note on this clone: At one of its ends the junction is not consistent with the germline gene, which may arise from a read error. The chain uses TRBV7-9 and TRBJ1-2; D gene ambiguous. The CDR3 covers 10 residues. Looked up from germline, CDR1 is SEHNR and CDR2 is FQNEAQ (reference sequence). The CDR3 loop is CASSLVQVRF. The CDR3 region has the DNA TGTGCCAGCAGCTTAGTGCAGGTCCGCTTC.

The chain couples TRBV28 to TRBJ2-2, with 10 bases lining up with TRBD1. V was clipped by 5 bases and J by 2 bases; unmatched bases: 2. The CDR3 is 15 residues long. Germline CDR1 is MDHEN and CDR2 is SYDVKM. The CDR3 DNA reads TGTGCCAGCAGTACGACAGGGGGCAACACCGGGGAGCTGTTTTTT. The encoded protein is CASSTTGGNTGELFF. The full variable domain, rest sourced from reference TRBV28 and TRBJ2-2, is DVKVTQSSRYLVKRTGEKVFLECVQDMDHENMFWYRQDPGLGLRLIYFSYDVKMKEKGDIPEGYSVSREKKERFSLILESASTNQTSMYLCASSTTGGNTGELFFGEGSRLTVL.